A single sample gave rise to the 2 T cell receptor beta chains below, sequenced in a study of long-term antiretroviral therapy in people with HIV. Version v3.0 of the immunoSEQ assay was performed at survey level. The table came from immunoSEQ multiplex PCR; TCRdb's copy has only in-frame clones and leaves some out. The sample shows 40,000 or so clones, 82% of them seen only once. The sample in question was unsorted PBMCs, obtained 0.3 years after starting antiretroviral therapy. These receptors were collected from a man between 18 and 35 years old with HIV.

The gene calls are TRBV5-6 and TRBJ2-2; D tentatively reads TRBD1 or TRBD2 (5 bases each). Germline CDR1 reads SGHDT; CDR2 reads YYEEEE. There are 13 residues in the CDR3. V shed 2 bases and J shed 6 bases, with 8 bases lying between them. CDR3 nucleotide sequence: TGTGCCAGCAGCTTTGGGGGTCCCGGGGAGCTGTTTTTT. Amino acid sequence: CASSFGGPGELFF.

The chain employs TRBV2 and TRBJ2-2, with 9 bases that match TRBD2. After removal of 9 bases from V and 5 bases from J, the junction contained 7 bases not matched to a gene. CDR3 length equals 14 residues. Looked up from germline, CDR1 is SNHLY and CDR2 is FYNNEI. CDR3 DNA: TGTGCCAGAGGGCGGGAGGGCCATACCGGGGAGCTGTTTTTT. Encoded protein: CARGREGHTGELFF.